The 29 T cell receptor beta chains in this list originate from one sample, sequenced in a study of cytomegalovirus exposure and HLA in healthy donors. The data were produced by immunoSEQ multiplex PCR, yet TCRdb's version contains in-frame clones alone and is incomplete. This sample carries fewer than 250,000 clones, roughly 91% of them seen once, and the ten largest clones take roughly 2%. Specimen: PBMCs. These receptors originate from a woman aged 18 to 35 in good health and CMV-seropositive.

CDR3 sequence reads: CASSAATGGLDEQYF. The CDR3, as DNA: TGTGCCAGCAGCGCCGCGACAGGGGGATTAGACGAGCAGTACTTC. This rearrangement joins TRBV9 to TRBJ2-7; 9 bases are a match to TRBD1. CDR3 length: 15 amino acids. Trimming cost V 3 bases and J 5 bases; bases outside gene matches: 9. Germline V lookup: CDR1 SGDLS, CDR2 YYNGEE.

This chain connects TRBV4-1 to TRBJ1-2; D is perhaps TRBD1 (6 bases). Trimming removed 1 base at V and 0 bases at J, with 6 bases between. This CDR3 contains 14 residues. The germline gives CDR1 MGHRA, CDR2 YSYEKL. The CDR3 reads CASSQGTANYGYTF. The CDR3 DNA reads TGCGCCAGCAGCCAAGGGACAGCTAACTATGGCTACACCTTC.

This clone was detected ten times or more. This chain uses TRBV15 with TRBJ1-5, with 8 bases aligning to TRBD1. The CDR3 is 15 residues long. V gave up 5 bases and J gave up 4 bases; unmatched junction bases: 7. Per the germline V gene, CDR1 is LNHNV and CDR2 is YYDKDF (reference sequence). CDR3 amino acids: CATSGRRTGNQPQHF. The CDR3 DNA reads as TGTGCCACCAGCGGTAGGCGGACAGGGAATCAGCCCCAGCATTTT.

The V call is TRBV2, the J call TRBJ2-1; the match to TRBD2 covers 12 bases. The CDR3 covers 14 residues. The ends lost 6 bases at V and 7 bases at J; junction bases unmatched: 4. Germline V CDR1 and CDR2: SNHLY, FYNNEI. The CDR3 sequence: CASRLAGGRNEQFF. CDR3 DNA: TGTGCCAGCAGGCTAGCGGGAGGGCGGAATGAGCAGTTCTTC. Based on the CDR3 plus reference TRBV2 and TRBJ2-1, the full variable domain is EPEVTQTPSHQVTQMGQEVILRCVPISNHLYFYWYRQILGQKVEFLVSFYNNEISEKSEIFDDQFSVERPDGSNFTLKIRSTKLEDSAMYFCASRLAGGRNEQFFGPGTRLTVL.

CDR3 nucleotide sequence: TGCAGCGTCAGCGACAGGGGTGGAGATGGCTACACCTTC. Amino acids: CSVSDRGGDGYTF. The chain joins TRBV29-1 to TRBJ1-2, with TRBD1 identical over 8 bases. The germline V gene has CDR1 SQVTM and CDR2 ANQGSEA. V lost 6 bases and J lost 6; bases outside the gene matches: 9. This CDR3 region has 13 residues.

This chain links TRBV4-1 with TRBJ2-7; 10 bases align to TRBD2. V was pared by 2 bases and J by 3 bases, with 4 bases of the junction left unmatched. The CDR3 has 15 residues. In germline, CDR1 is MGHRA, CDR2 YSYEKL. The CDR3 DNA reads as TGCGCCAGCAGCCAATTGGGACTAGCGCTCTACGAGCAGTACTTC. This codes for CASSQLGLALYEQYF.

The chain combines TRBV9 with TRBJ2-7; tentatively, D is TRBD2 (5 bases). The germline V and J ends were trimmed by 4 bases and 1 base, with 12 bases remaining between them. The CDR3 extends over 14 amino acids. Germline V lookup: CDR1 SGDLS, CDR2 YYNGEE. CDR3 amino acids: CASSSTGRSYEQYF. The CDR3 nucleotides read TGTGCCAGCAGCTCGACGGGAAGGTCCTACGAGCAGTACTTC.

This clone turned up a few times. The genes are TRBV5-1 and TRBJ1-1; D possibly corresponds to TRBD1 (5 bases). Germline V lookup: CDR1 SGHRS, CDR2 YFSETQ. Between the trimmed V and J ends, which lost 0 bases and 1 base, there was a span of 7 bases. The CDR3 is made up of 14 amino acids. The CDR3 nucleotides read TGCGCCAGCAGCTTGGGACAGTCGAACACTGAAGCTTTCTTT. It codes for CASSLGQSNTEAFF.

This chain links TRBV19 with TRBJ1-2; possible D gene TRBD1, 5 bases. Germline lookup yields CDR1 LNHDA and CDR2 SQIVND (reference sequence). The CDR3 is 14 amino acids. Trimming removed 3 bases from V and 4 bases from J, with 12 bases in between. CDR3 nucleotide sequence: TGTGCCAGTAGTATGAGAGGGGAGGCCTATGGCTACACCTTC. It yields the protein CASSMRGEAYGYTF.

The rearrangement uses TRBV19 and TRBJ1-1, with a weak D call TRBD1 (6 bases). CDR1 and CDR2 (germline): LNHDA, SQIVND (reference sequence). The CDR3 consists of 19 residues. V lost 0 bases to trimming and J lost 0 bases, with 20 bases between them. For the CDR3, the DNA is TGTGCCAGTAGTATAGACCCCACAGGGAGGGGGATAATGAACACTGAAGCTTTCTTT. Its translation is CASSIDPTGRGIMNTEAFF.

The chain employs TRBV7-9 and TRBJ2-7; TRBD1 might be the D (5 bases). The CDR3 totals 15 residues. The V gene lost 3 bases and the J gene lost 7 bases, with 19 bases spanning the gap. CDR1 is SEHNR, CDR2 FQNEAQ, per germline (reference sequence). The CDR3: CASSFQDNPVGEQYF. The CDR3 bases are TGTGCCAGCAGCTTTCAGGACAACCCGGTAGGAGAGCAGTACTTC.

This sequence joins TRBV19 and TRBJ2-1; D is unresolved. Germline V gene lookup returns CDR1 LNHDA and CDR2 SQIVND (reference sequence). The CDR3 extends over 13 amino acids. The ends were cut back, 6 bases at V and 6 bases at J, with 12 bases in the middle. CDR3: CASRLQDANEQFF. CDR3 nucleotides: TGTGCCAGTAGACTCCAGGATGCCAATGAGCAGTTCTTC.

CDR3 protein: CASSLGGTGERMNTEAFF. The DNA of the CDR3 is TGCGCCAGCAGCTTGGGTGGGACAGGGGAGAGGATGAACACTGAAGCTTTCTTT. The chain uses TRBV5-1 and TRBJ1-1, with 10 bases aligning to TRBD1. CDR3 size: 18 residues. Germline CDR1 SGHRS, CDR2 YFSETQ. The trim removed 0 bases at V and 0 bases at J, leaving 8 bases unmatched.

This chain connects TRBV5-4 to TRBJ1-5; 9 nucleotides line up with TRBD1. Per the germline V gene, CDR1 is SGHNT and CDR2 is YYREEE (reference sequence). The CDR3 totals 15 residues. Germline trimming cut 5 bases from V and 1 base from J; bases unmatched to any gene: 4. CDR3 nucleotide sequence: TGTGCCAGCAGTTCCGGGACAGGGAGCAATCAGCCCCAGCATTTT. It yields the protein CASSSGTGSNQPQHF. Full variable domain (rest looked up from reference TRBV5-4 and TRBJ1-5): ETGVTQSPTHLIKTRGQQVTLRCSSQSGHNTVSWYQQALGQGPQFIFQYYREEENGRGNFPPRFSGLQFPNYSSELNVNALELDDSALYLCASSSGTGSNQPQHFGDGTRLSIL.

The chain couples TRBV19 to TRBJ2-7; 12 bases agree with TRBD1. There are 14 residues in the CDR3. V lost 3 bases to trimming and J lost 6 bases; unmatched junction nucleotides: 3. Germline lookup yields CDR1 LNHDA and CDR2 SQIVND (reference sequence). CDR3 nucleotide sequence: TGTGCCAGTAGTATGGGGACAGGGGGCTTCGAGCAGTACTTC. Translated, it gives CASSMGTGGFEQYF.

The CDR3 loop reads CASSQESSGLPSSYEQYF. Written as DNA, the CDR3 is TGCGCCAGCAGCCAAGAATCTAGCGGTTTACCAAGCTCCTACGAGCAGTACTTC. V is TRBV4-1 and J is TRBJ2-7; 7 bases are shared with TRBD2. This CDR3 has 18 amino acids. The germline V gene has CDR1 MGHRA and CDR2 YSYEKL. V dropped 0 bases and J dropped 0; count of bases not matched to a gene: 11.

The chain joins TRBV6-6 to TRBJ2-7, with TRBD2 as a possible D gene (6 bases). Germline V gene data show CDR1 as MNHNY and CDR2 as SVGAGI (reference sequence). The germline V and J ends were trimmed by 5 bases and 7 bases, with 15 bases remaining between them. This CDR3 is 13 amino acids long. The CDR3 protein is CASSKSRDSEQYF. In DNA form, the CDR3 reads TGTGCCAGCAGTAAATCCCGGGACTCAGAGCAGTACTTC.

The V and J genes are TRBV14 and TRBJ1-2; D may be TRBD1 (6 bases). Germline loops: CDR1 SGHDN, CDR2 FVKESK. The V end was cut by 1 base, the J end by 8 bases, with 11 bases between. This CDR3 spans 13 amino acids. In DNA form, the CDR3 reads TGTGCCAGCAGCCAAGCCAGGGGCCTAGGCTACACCTTC. Translated: CASSQARGLGYTF.

This chain links TRBV18 with TRBJ2-1; 10 nucleotides agree with TRBD2. CDR3 length: 14 amino acids. V shed 4 bases, J shed 8 bases, and the junction held 5 bases outside the gene matches. CDR1 is KGHSH and CDR2 is LQKENI in the germline V gene. CDR3 nucleotide sequence: TGTGCCAGCTCACAGCTAGCGGGAGTAGATGAGCAGTTCTTC. Its translation is CASSQLAGVDEQFF.

The chain recombines TRBV27 with TRBJ2-5; 10 positions match TRBD1. There are 15 residues in the CDR3. Germline CDR1 is MNHEY and CDR2 is SMNVEV (reference sequence). V lost 6 bases, J lost 3 bases, and 7 bases stayed unmatched. The CDR3 bases are TGTGCCAGCAGAACCTTGGGACAGGGGAAAGAGACCCAGTACTTC. Translating it yields CASRTLGQGKETQYF.

This chain uses TRBV11-2 with TRBJ2-1, with 11 bases identical to TRBD2. The CDR3 is made up of 17 amino acids. J was trimmed by 0 bases and V by 4 bases; bases with no gene match: 5. Germline CDR1 reads SGHAT; CDR2 reads FQNNGV. The CDR3 nucleotides read TGTGCCAGCAGCTCGACTAGCGGGACGACCTCCTACAATGAGCAGTTCTTC. This gives the protein CASSSTSGTTSYNEQFF.

The chain couples TRBV9 to TRBJ2-3, with 9 bases identical to TRBD2. The V gene's germline CDR1 is SGDLS and CDR2 YYNGEE. V lost 0 bases, J lost 2 bases, and 4 bases stayed unmatched. This CDR3 comprises 16 residues. CDR3 coding DNA: TGTGCCAGCAGCGTAGGGGGCGGGAGGGCCACAGATACGCAGTATTTT. It is translated as CASSVGGGRATDTQYF.

The V and J genes are TRBV5-1 and TRBJ2-7; D is perhaps TRBD2 (6 bases). This CDR3 has 14 amino acids. The V and J ends lost 3 bases and 2 bases respectively, with 12 bases between them. Looked up from germline, CDR1 is SGHRS and CDR2 is YFSETQ. CDR3 region: CASSSAGRTYEQYF. Written as DNA, the CDR3 is TGCGCCAGCAGCTCGGCGGGACGGACCTACGAGCAGTACTTC. Full variable domain (rest looked up from reference TRBV5-1 and TRBJ2-7): KAGVTQTPRYLIKTRGQQVTLSCSPISGHRSVSWYQQTPGQGLQFLFEYFSETQRNKGNFPGRFSGRQFSNSRSEMNVSTLELGDSALYLCASSSAGRTYEQYFGPGTRLTVT.

The chain uses TRBV5-1 and TRBJ1-2; TRBD1 aligns across 8 bases. The CDR3 spans 14 residues. From germline, CDR1 is SGHRS and CDR2 YFSETQ. The J segment lost 6 bases and the V segment lost 4 bases, leaving 8 bases of the junction unmatched. The chain's CDR3 is CASSVDRGGDGYTF. CDR3 nucleotides: TGCGCCAGCAGCGTAGACAGGGGTGGTGATGGCTACACCTTC.

Worth noting for this clone: The junction and the germline gene differ at one end; a read error may be behind it. The chain joins TRBV5-6 to TRBJ1-4, with 7 bases that match TRBD1. This CDR3 has 14 amino acids. CDR1 and CDR2 from the germline V gene are SGHDT and YYEEEE. Written as DNA, the CDR3 is TGTGCCAGCAGGTTGGGACAGCCTAATGAAAAACTGTTTTTT. Residues: CASRLGQPNEKLFF. Together with reference TRBV5-6 and TRBJ1-4, the CDR3 gives the full variable domain: DAGVTQSPTHLIKTRGQQVTLRCSPKSGHDTVSWYQQALGQGPQFIFQYYEEEERQRGNFPDRFSGHQFPNYSSELNVNALLLGDSALYLCASRLGQPNEKLFFGSGTQLSVL.

This sequence joins TRBV15 and TRBJ1-5; perhaps TRBD1 as D (5 bases). The germline CDR1 and CDR2 sequences are LNHNV and YYDKDF (reference sequence). Trimming cost V 4 bases and J 7 bases, with 14 bases left between them. This CDR3 is 14 amino acids long. As DNA, the CDR3 is TGTGCCACCAGCAAGCTCGACAGTATCCAGCCCCAGCATTTT. It encodes CATSKLDSIQPQHF.

This clone was counted a few times. The V gene is TRBV19, the J gene TRBJ1-2; D not certain. Trimming removed 2 bases at V and 6 bases at J, with 13 bases between. The CDR3 extends over 14 amino acids. CDR1 is LNHDA and CDR2 is SQIVND in the germline V gene (reference sequence). This CDR3 is CASSISDSPNGYTF. CDR3 bases: TGTGCCAGTAGTATATCTGACTCCCCGAATGGCTACACCTTC.

The chain joins TRBV7-6 to TRBJ2-6; D uncertain. V was cut by 1 base and J by 1 base, with 11 bases left in between. The CDR3 is 17 residues long. In germline, CDR1 is SGHVS, CDR2 FNYEAQ. The CDR3 DNA sequence: TGTGCCAGCAGCTTAGATTGGTCGAGTTCTGGGGCCAACGTCCTGACTTTC. Its protein product is CASSLDWSSSGANVLTF. Together with reference TRBV7-6 and TRBJ2-6, the CDR3 gives the full variable domain: GAGVSQSPRYKVTKRGQDVALRCDPISGHVSLYWYRQALGQGPEFLTYFNYEAQQDKSGLPNDRFSAERPEGSISTLTIQRTEQRDSAMYRCASSLDWSSSGANVLTFGAGSRLTVL.

The V call is TRBV7-9, the J call TRBJ2-3; possible D gene TRBD2, 6 bases. The CDR3 is made up of 13 amino acids. Germline V gene lookup returns CDR1 SEHNR and CDR2 FQNEAQ (reference sequence). V was cut by 1 base and J by 5 bases, with 7 bases left in between. CDR3: CASSLGTKDTQYF. As DNA, the CDR3 is TGTGCCAGCAGCTTAGGGACTAAAGATACGCAGTATTTT.